What follows are 28 T cell receptor beta chains derived from one specimen sequenced in a study of T cell clonality in common variable immunodeficiency. For these TCRs, the target antigens are not known. The repertoire was sequenced with immunoSEQ multiplex PCR; TCRdb's copy has only in-frame clones and lacks some. The sample presents 25,000 or so clones, none singletons. Findings of the study overall: In common variable immunodeficiency, TCR beta chains reportedly carried fewer deletions and N-nucleotide insertions.

Sequenced input: peripheral blood mononuclear cells. These receptors all stem from a human donor with common variable immunodeficiency.

In this sample, this clone turned up a few times. Sequencing ends 3 residues short of the CDR3 end; the germline J gene provides the rest. This sequence joins TRBV7-8 and TRBJ2-7; 12 bases are shared with TRBD2. Germline CDR1 SGHVS, CDR2 FQNEAQ. The J segment lost 0 bases and the V segment lost 4 bases, leaving 4 bases of the junction unmatched. The CDR3 runs to 16 residues. CDR3 sequence: CASSSGLAGYSYEQYF. CDR3 DNA (partial): TGTGCCAGCAGCTCGGGACTAGCGGGCTACTCCTACGAG. Full variable domain (missing parts from reference TRBV7-8 and TRBJ2-7): GAGVSQSPRYKVAKRGQDVALRCDPISGHVSLFWYQQALGQGPEFLTYFQNEAQLDKSGLPSDRFFAERPEGSVSTLKIQRTQQEDSAVYLCASSSGLAGYSYEQYFGPGTRLTVT.

This clone was detected ten times or more. The CDR3 reads CASSQTSGSSYEQYF. CDR3 DNA (partial): TGTGCCAGCTCGCAGACTAGCGGGAGTTCCTACGAG. The V gene is TRBV18, the J gene TRBJ2-7; 12 nucleotides agree with TRBD2. The read gets to within 3 residues of the CDR3 end, and the germline J gene fills in the rest. This CDR3 spans 15 amino acids. Per germline, CDR1 KGHSH and CDR2 LQKENI. J lost 1 base, V lost 6 bases, and 4 bases had no gene match.

As for this clone: Read sequence stops 3 residues before the CDR3 end, and the germline J gene provides the missing end. The chain combines TRBV14 with TRBJ2-7, with D perhaps matching TRBD2 (5 bases). CDR1 is SGHDN, CDR2 FVKESK, per germline. Trimming took off 4 bases at V and 5 bases at J, with 15 bases between the two ends. The CDR3 is 14 amino acids. The CDR3 DNA, read in part, is TGTGCCAGCAGCCCAAGGACTGAGACGCACGAG. It encodes CASSPRTETHE. The whole CDR3 sequence reads CASSPRTETHEQYF. Using reference TRBV14 and TRBJ2-7 for the parts outside the CDR3, the full variable domain is EAGVTQFPSHSVIEKGQTVTLRCDPISGHDNLYWYRRVMGKEIKFLLHFVKESKQDESGMPNNRFLAERTGGTYSTLKVQPAELEDSGVYFCASSPRTETHEQYFGPGTRLTVT.

On this clone itself: The CDR3 extends 3 residues past the end of the read, so its final part is completed from the germline J gene. The rearrangement links TRBV18 to TRBJ1-1; the D is unclear. The CDR3 runs 15 residues. CDR1 and CDR2 from the germline V gene are KGHSH and LQKENI. Trimming stripped 3 bases from V and 2 bases from J, with 13 bases between. CDR3: CASSPEPTPNTEAFF. The part of the CDR3 DNA that was read is TGTGCCAGCTCACCCGAACCTACTCCTAACACTGAA. The entire variable domain, with the rest obtained from reference TRBV18 and TRBJ1-1, is as follows: NAGVMQNPRHLVRRRGQEARLRCSPMKGHSHVYWYRQLPEEGLKFMVYLQKENIIDESGMPKERFSAEFPKEGPSILRIQQVVRGDSAAYFCASSPEPTPNTEAFFGQGTRLTVV.

This clone showed up many times. With the read ending 3 residues before the CDR3 end, the germline J gene is used to fill in that end. The chain joins TRBV18 to TRBJ2-7, with 13 bases lining up with TRBD2. CDR1 is KGHSH, CDR2 LQKENI, per germline. Trimming took 2 bases from V and 6 from J; bases not matched to a gene: 7. CDR3 size: 16 residues. CDR3 sequence reads: CASSPVPGTSGVEQYF. Incomplete CDR3 DNA: TGTGCCAGCTCACCAGTCCCAGGGACTAGCGGGGTCGAG.

Turning to this clone: Sequencing ends 3 residues short of the CDR3 end; the germline J gene provides the rest. This chain uses TRBV20-1 with TRBJ2-7, with 12 bases aligning to TRBD2. The ends lost 6 bases at V and 4 bases at J; junction bases unmatched: 4. The germline CDR1 and CDR2 sequences are DFQATT and SNEGSKA (reference sequence). The CDR3 has 13 amino acids. The sequenced part of the CDR3 DNA is TGCAGTGCCCGGACTAGCGGGAATTACGAG. Translation: CSARTSGNYE. The whole CDR3 sequence is CSARTSGNYEQYF.

This clone was picked up many times. CDR3 DNA, as far as it was read: TGTGCCTGGGGGGGACAGGCTAGGGATGAG. Residues: CAWGGQARDE. The whole CDR3 sequence is CAWGGQARDEQFF. This chain connects TRBV30 to TRBJ2-1; 8 bases align to TRBD1. The read stops 3 residues short of the end of the CDR3; the missing end is completed from the germline J gene. V was clipped by 5 bases and J by 8 bases; unmatched bases: 8. CDR1 is GTSNPN, CDR2 SVGIG, per germline (reference sequence). CDR3 size: 13 residues. Full variable domain (rest looked up from reference TRBV30 and TRBJ2-1): SQTIHQWPATLVQPVGSPLSLECTVEGTSNPNLYWYRQAAGRGLQLLFYSVGIGQISSEVPQNLSASRPQDRQFILSSKKLLLSDSGFYLCAWGGQARDEQFFGPGTRLTVL.

This clone was recorded a few times. CDR3 loop: CASSLGAPGDSPLHF. CDR3 bases read: TGTGCCAGCAGCCTAGGGGCCCCAGGGGATTCACCC. The V and J genes are TRBV7-6 and TRBJ1-6; TRBD1 might be the D (6 bases). The CDR3 end is not reached by the read, which stops 3 residues before it; the germline J gene fills it in. Germline lookup yields CDR1 SGHVS and CDR2 FNYEAQ. CDR3 length equals 15 residues. Trimming removed 5 bases from V and 8 bases from J, with 16 bases in between.

On this clone: The CDR3 end falls 3 residues outside the read, so it is completed with the germline J gene. The J gene is TRBJ1-2, the V gene TRBV7-9; maybe TRBD1 (5 bases). The CDR3 totals 15 residues. V gave up 4 bases and J gave up 2 bases, with 14 bases separating them. CDR1 and CDR2 (germline): SEHNR, FQNEAQ (reference sequence). The sequenced CDR3 bases are TGTGCCAGCAGCTCCCATGGCAGGGAGAACTATGGC. Its translation: CASSSHGRENYG. The entire CDR3 sequence reads CASSSHGRENYGYTF.

This clone has ten or more counts. The observed sequence ends 3 residues before the CDR3 terminus, with the missing tail filled in from the germline J gene. The chain joins TRBV18 to TRBJ1-1, with 7 bases matching TRBD1. Germline CDR1 and CDR2: KGHSH and LQKENI. This CDR3 is built from 16 residues. V lost 3 bases and J lost 4; bases outside the gene matches: 11. The part of the CDR3 DNA that was read is TGTGCCAGCTCACCTCCATCGCCGACAGGGTTCACTGAA. Translated, it gives CASSPPSPTGFTE. Given in full, the CDR3 is CASSPPSPTGFTEAFF.

In its sample, this clone was seen many times. The CDR3 extends 3 residues past the end of the read, so its final part is completed from the germline J gene. The chain employs TRBV10-3 and TRBJ2-7, with 7 bases identical to TRBD2. V was clipped by 7 bases and J by 0 bases; unmatched bases: 9. This CDR3 has 15 residues. Per germline, CDR1 ENHRY and CDR2 SYGVKD. The part of the CDR3 DNA that was read is TGTGCCATCACGTCCGGGCCTAGCGGCTCCTACGAG. Translating gives CAITSGPSGSYE. In full, the CDR3 reads CAITSGPSGSYEQYF.

On this clone: The DNA ends 3 residues before the CDR3 does, and the rest of the CDR3 is filled in from the germline J gene. Within the sample, other DNA sequences also encode this same CDR3. The V gene is TRBV19, the J gene TRBJ2-5; D unresolved. Deletions cut 1 base from V and 5 bases from J, with 8 bases between. Germline lookup yields CDR1 LNHDA and CDR2 SQIVND (reference sequence). The CDR3 consists of 13 residues. Partial CDR3 DNA: TGTGCCAGTAGTATAGTGGGCAAGGAGACC. This sequence encodes CASSIVGKET. The full CDR3 is CASSIVGKETQYF. Using reference TRBV19 and TRBJ2-5 for the parts outside the CDR3, the full variable domain is DGGITQSPKYLFRKEGQNVTLSCEQNLNHDAMYWYRQDPGQGLRLIYYSQIVNDFQKGDIAEGYSVSREKKESFPLTVTSAQKNPTAFYLCASSIVGKETQYFGPGTRLLVL.

This clone has just a few counts. The CDR3 goes on 3 residues after the read ends, and that part is filled in from the germline J gene. This chain uses TRBV5-1 with TRBJ2-7; D tentatively fits TRBD1 or TRBD2 (5 bases each). This CDR3 has 13 amino acids. V lost 5 bases, J lost 5 bases, and 14 bases lay in between. Looked up from germline, CDR1 is SGHRS and CDR2 is YFSETQ. Here the CDR3 reads CASSFERGHEQYF. The part of the CDR3 DNA that was read is TGCGCCAGCAGTTTTGAGAGGGGCCACGAG.

Comment on this clone: The read halts 3 residues ahead of the CDR3 end, with the missing end drawn from the germline J gene. In the same sample, other DNA sequences code for this CDR3. This chain joins TRBV7-2 and TRBJ1-1, with unresolved D. The CDR3 has 13 residues. CDR1 SGHTA and CDR2 FQGNSA come from the germline V gene. V was clipped by 3 bases and J by 0 bases, with 5 bases between them. The sequenced CDR3 bases are TGTGCCAGCAGCTTCTCCTTGAACACTGAA. Translated, it gives CASSFSLNTE. The full CDR3 sequence reads CASSFSLNTEAFF.

Notes on this clone: Read sequence stops 3 residues before the CDR3 end, and the germline J gene provides the missing end. V usage is TRBV7-9 and J usage is TRBJ1-2, with 8 bases aligning to TRBD1. In germline, CDR1 is SEHNR, CDR2 FQNEAQ (reference sequence). Trimming took 3 bases from V and 2 from J; bases not matched to a gene: 5. This CDR3 has 15 amino acids. The CDR3 spells CASSFQGQGNYGYTF. The covered CDR3 bases are TGTGCCAGCAGCTTCCAAGGACAGGGAAACTATGGC.

This clone turned up a few times. The read stops 3 residues short of the end of the CDR3; the missing end is completed from the germline J gene. The chain has TRBV19 and TRBJ1-3; weak D call: TRBD1 (6 bases). The V end lost 9 bases, the J end lost 0 bases, and 12 bases lay between the germline ends. This CDR3 contains 14 residues. From germline, CDR1 is LNHDA and CDR2 SQIVND (reference sequence). The CDR3 loop is CASSRGSSGNTIYF. The sequenced part of the CDR3 DNA is TGTGCCAGCTCCAGGGGATCCTCTGGAAACACC.

With regard to this clone: The missing CDR3 end, 3 residues past where the read stops, is filled in from the germline J gene. The chain uses TRBV6-9 and TRBJ2-2; 7 nucleotides match TRBD2. The CDR3 extends over 14 amino acids. With 5 bases clipped from V and 5 bases from J, the junction kept 5 bases outside the gene matches. In germline, CDR1 is MNHGY, CDR2 SVAAGI. CDR3 in amino acids: CASSPSGSTGELFF. The sequenced CDR3 bases are TGTGCCAGCAGTCCTAGCGGATCGACCGGGGAG.

This clone came up many times. The sequenced fragment ends 3 residues before the CDR3 boundary, so the rest is inferred from the germline J gene. The V and J genes are TRBV18 and TRBJ2-1; 8 nucleotides line up with TRBD2. Germline values: CDR1 KGHSH, CDR2 LQKENI. The CDR3 covers 14 residues. V lost 5 bases to trimming and J lost 4 bases; unmatched junction nucleotides: 4. This chain's CDR3 is CASSVSGEYNEQFF. CDR3 DNA (partial): TGTGCCAGCTCAGTTAGCGGGGAGTACAATGAG.

This clone was counted ten times or more. The CDR3 end falls 3 residues outside the read, so it is completed with the germline J gene. This rearrangement joins TRBV20-1 to TRBJ1-2; 9 bases line up with TRBD1. The germline V gene has CDR1 DFQATT and CDR2 SNEGSKA (reference sequence). CDR3 length: 13 amino acids. CDR3 region: CSAHLQGAGGYTF. The sequenced CDR3 bases are TGCAGTGCCCACCTACAGGGGGCAGGGGGC.

This clone was seen only a few times. Sequencing ends 3 residues short of the CDR3 end; the germline J gene provides the rest. This chain uses TRBV30 with TRBJ1-4; a weak D match, TRBD1 (6 bases). Germline lookup yields CDR1 GTSNPN and CDR2 SVGIG (reference sequence). V gave up 1 base and J gave up 7 bases, with 16 bases separating them. The CDR3 covers 15 residues. The CDR3 spells CAWSGAAHRVEKLFF. CDR3 DNA (partial): TGTGCCTGGAGTGGTGCGGCCCACAGGGTTGAAAAA.

This clone was seen more than once but under ten times. The missing CDR3 end, 3 residues past where the read stops, is filled in from the germline J gene. The chain couples TRBV19 to TRBJ1-5, with D maybe TRBD1 (6 bases). V lost 5 bases to trimming and J lost 7 bases, with 12 bases between them. The CDR3 loop spans 13 amino acids. The germline V gene encodes CDR1 LNHDA and CDR2 SQIVND (reference sequence). The CDR3 bases that were read are TGTGCCAGTAGTCGCTACAGGGACCAGCCC. Protein sequence: CASSRYRDQP. The complete CDR3 sequence is CASSRYRDQPQHF.

This clone was seen more than once but under ten times. The read comes to an end 3 residues before the CDR3 does, leaving the germline J gene to fill in the end. The rearrangement joins TRBV5-1 to TRBJ2-5; 7 nucleotides align to TRBD1. This CDR3 region has 15 residues. The V gene's germline CDR1 is SGHRS and CDR2 YFSETQ. V lost 4 bases, J lost 5 bases, and 11 bases stayed unmatched. The CDR3 here is CASSPNTGDRETQYF. CDR3 DNA (partial): TGCGCCAGCAGCCCGAATACAGGGGATCGCGAGACC.

This clone was counted only a few times. The read terminates 3 residues ahead of where the CDR3 ends, so the germline J gene completes it. The rearrangement joins TRBV29-1 to TRBJ1-4; D gene ambiguous. Germline assignment: CDR1 SQVTM and CDR2 ANQGSEA. This CDR3 has 11 residues. V lost 7 bases to trimming and J lost 8 bases, with 11 bases between them. CDR3 sequence reads: CSGLEAEKLFF. The sequenced part of the CDR3 DNA is TGCAGCGGACTGGAAGCGGAAAAA.

A note on this clone: The sequence runs out 3 residues before the end of the CDR3; the remainder is reconstructed from the germline J gene. This chain connects TRBV11-3 to TRBJ2-3; TRBD2 is a possible D gene (5 bases). This CDR3 region has 11 residues. Germline values: CDR1 SGHNT, CDR2 YENEEA. CDR3 DNA, as far as it was read: TGTGCCAGCAGCTCCGGGGTAACG. Its translation: CASSSGVT. The complete CDR3 reads CASSSGVTQYF.

This clone was picked up a small number of times. The read terminates 3 residues before the CDR3 end, so the remaining end is supplied by the germline J gene. Other DNA sequences in this specimen translate into the identical CDR3. This chain uses TRBV18 with TRBJ2-7; a possible D gene is TRBD2 (5 bases). The CDR3 loop spans 15 amino acids. V gave up 4 bases and J gave up 1 base, with 14 bases separating them. Germline loops: CDR1 KGHSH, CDR2 LQKENI. CDR3 sequence: CASSRTSGISYEQYF. The part of the CDR3 DNA that was read is TGTGCCAGCTCACGGACCAGCGGTATTTCCTACGAG.

This clone came up many times. Sequencing ends 3 residues short of the CDR3 end; the germline J gene provides the rest. The sample has other DNA sequences that encode this CDR3 too. The chain joins TRBV2 to TRBJ2-4, with 8 bases lining up with TRBD1. CDR3 size: 15 residues. Germline values: CDR1 SNHLY, CDR2 FYNNEI. V gave up 5 bases and J gave up 1 base; unmatched junction bases: 4. The CDR3 spells CASSRQGTAKNIQYF. The sequenced CDR3 bases are TGTGCCAGCAGTCGACAGGGGACGGCCAAAAACATT.

This clone was detected a few times. Coverage ceases 3 residues before the CDR3 finishes, and the germline J gene fills in the end. The chain has TRBV7-2 and TRBJ2-1, with D tentatively TRBD2 (6 bases). The germline V gene has CDR1 SGHTA and CDR2 FQGNSA. The CDR3 has 15 residues. The V gene lost 3 bases and the J gene lost 3 bases, with 12 bases spanning the gap. CDR3 region: CASSLGLTNYNEQFF. CDR3 DNA, as far as it was read: TGTGCCAGCAGCTTGGGACTGACCAACTACAATGAG.

This clone was recorded a few times. The read terminates 3 residues before the CDR3 end, so the remaining end is supplied by the germline J gene. The chain has TRBV19 and TRBJ1-5, with 9 bases fitting TRBD1. CDR3 length: 15 amino acids. V lost 4 bases to trimming and J lost 5 bases; unmatched junction nucleotides: 6. From germline, CDR1 is LNHDA and CDR2 SQIVND (reference sequence). CDR3 amino acids: CASSRGTGIYQPQHF. CDR3 DNA (partial): TGTGCCAGTAGTAGGGGGACAGGGATTTATCAGCCC.